The sequence of this T cell receptor (beta chain) was determined in a study of blood T cell repertoires in COVID-19. Trimming took off 5 bases at V and 6 bases at J, with 12 bases between the two ends. The CDR3 has 13 amino acids. The germline V gene encodes CDR1 SGHAT and CDR2 FQNNGV. This clone was observed a single time. Produced via immunoSEQ multiplex PCR; TCRdb's table is partial and in-frame only. Here the sample spans roughly 140,000 clones, approximately 90% being singletons. The sample comprised peripheral blood. The sequence was obtained from a human donor in a cohort sampled during active COVID-19. The chain uses TRBV11-2 and TRBJ2-3; D gene uncertain. In nucleotides, the CDR3 is TGTGCCAGCAGCCAGGTAGTGGGTGATACGCAGTATTTT. The encoded protein is CASSQVVGDTQYF.